This TCR beta chain is from a study of cytotoxic CD8 clonotypes in ibrutinib-treated CLL. General observations from the study: Few clonotypes were public, and these shrank or held steady under treatment. Against age-matched healthy donors, baseline clonality ran higher and tracked circulating CD8+ T-cell counts. Elevated clonality accompanied ibrutinib response, with a return toward baseline values at progression.

Worth noting for this clone: Its cognate antigen is unknown.

V was clipped by 1 base and J by 5 bases, with 11 bases between them. CDR3 size: 15 residues. CDR1 and CDR2 (germline): MNHEY, SVGAGI. Libraries were prepared by immunoSEQ multiplex PCR; TCRdb keeps only in-frame clonotypes and omits some of them. The data show 65,000 to 85,000 clones, approximately 82% seen once. The genes are TRBV6-5 and TRBJ2-2, with D maybe TRBD1 (5 bases). This TCR was sampled from a human donor with chronic lymphocytic leukemia. Specimen: PBMCs, collected after 24 months of ibrutinib treatment. The CDR3 region has the DNA TGTGCCAGCAGTTACTGGGGCAGGGCAACCGGGGAGCTGTTTTTT. Amino acids: CASSYWGRATGELFF.